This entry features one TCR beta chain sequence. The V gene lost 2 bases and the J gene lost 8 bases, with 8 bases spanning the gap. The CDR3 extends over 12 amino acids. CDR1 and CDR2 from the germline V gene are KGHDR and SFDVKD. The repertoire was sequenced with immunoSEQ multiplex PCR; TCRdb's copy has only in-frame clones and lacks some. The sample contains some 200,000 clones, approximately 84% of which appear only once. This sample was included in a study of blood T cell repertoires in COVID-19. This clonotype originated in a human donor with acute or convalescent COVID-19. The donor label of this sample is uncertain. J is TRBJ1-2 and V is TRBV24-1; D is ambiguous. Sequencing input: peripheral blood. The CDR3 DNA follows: TGTGCCACCAGTGATTCGGGTCTCGGCTACACCTTC. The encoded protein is CATSDSGLGYTF.